The present entry profiles one T cell receptor beta chain with its context. Here immunoSEQ multiplex PCR was the method, and the copy in TCRdb shows in-frame clones only, minus some. The table includes approximately 740,000 clones, 80% to 95% detected once. The data stem from a study of shared clonotypes between healthy human individuals. CD8 cells regarded as naive lacked CD45RO, were positively chosen for CCR7, and omitted terminally differentiated effector memory CD45RA+ cells. All the donors were Caucasian adults who lived in Nashville, Tennessee. The CDR3 runs to 16 residues. V lost 7 bases, J lost 5 bases, and 24 bases lay in between. Looked up from germline, CDR1 is SQVTM and CDR2 is ANQGSEA.

The source of this sequence is a young man in good health. The rearrangement uses TRBV29-1 and TRBJ2-1; D is perhaps TRBD1 (6 bases). Sequencing was carried out using naive CD8+ T cells sorted from blood. The CDR3 loop is CSAQTAQGLGDNEQFF. CDR3 in DNA: TGCAGCGCACAAACAGCACAGGGCCTCGGGGACAATGAGCAGTTCTTC.